This record covers a single T cell receptor (beta chain). This sample stems from a study of shared clonotypes between healthy human individuals. This CDR3 has 14 amino acids. Germline-derived CDR1 and CDR2 are MNHEY and SMNVEV (reference sequence). Trimming took off 6 bases at V and 6 bases at J, with 16 bases between the two ends. Measured with immunoSEQ multiplex PCR; TCRdb has only the in-frame clones, and not every one. The sample records roughly 2,500,000 clones, approximately 93% being singletons. The chain joins TRBV27 to TRBJ2-3; a weak D match, TRBD1 (7 bases). This sequence was found in a man aged 18 to 30 in good health. Some clones in this sample may be carry-over from other donors' samples. The sequenced sample was naive CD4+ T cells from PBMCs. As for subset: CD45RA+ positively selected. CDR3: CASSPSPGGDTQYF. The CDR3 nucleotides are TGTGCCAGCAGCCCTAGTCCAGGGGGGGATACGCAGTATTTT.